These T cell receptor beta chains were read from a single sample in a study of regulatory T cells in long-lasting Graves disease. Via MiXCR, TCRdb re-called the multiplex PCR reads, giving one row per CDR3 protein. The data contain 390,000 or so distinct CDR3 sequences, approximately 25% of them singletons. The sequences come from peripheral blood mononuclear cells (PBMCs), collected when the disease was refractory, from a patient treated with antithyroid drugs. The source is a woman between 40 and 55 years old with Graves disease. Each CDR3 is given with its conserved first and last residue. Fields, in order: clone size, D gene, J gene, V gene, CDR3 protein, CDR3 DNA. The D gene is left open where the match is weak. Clone size, where shown, is once, few, many, or a class for clones that have expanded.

>few|TRBD1|TRBJ1-1|TRBV29-1
CSGTGIWGDTEAFF
TGCAGCGGGACAGGGATTTGGGGGGACACTGAAGCTTTCTTT
>NA|NA|TRBJ1-2|TRBV5-1
CASSLGWDYGYTF
TGCGCCAGCAGCTTGGGTTGGGACTATGGCTACACCTTC
>many|NA|TRBJ2-5|TRBV11-2
CASSLAGNQETQYF
TGTGCCAGCAGCTTAGCGGGGAACCAAGAGACCCAGTACTTC
>many|TRBD2|TRBJ2-7|TRBV28
CASSLFTSGSIPYEQYF
TGTGCCAGCAGTTTATTTACTAGCGGGAGCATACCCTACGAGCAGTACTTC
>few|NA|TRBJ2-1|TRBV28
CASGDNEQFF
TGTGCCAGCGGGGACAATGAGCAGTTCTTC
>NA|NA|TRBJ1-5|TRBV28
CASSLSGSSNQPQHF
TGTGCCAGCAGTTTAAGCGGTAGTAGCAATCAGCCCCAGCATTTT
>once|NA|TRBJ2-3|TRBV20-1
CSPRIAGRDTQYF
TGCAGTCCCCGAATTGCGGGAAGGGATACGCAGTATTTT
>few|TRBD1|TRBJ2-2|TRBV6-1
CASSAWDRATGELFF
TGTGCCAGCAGTGCCTGGGACAGGGCCACCGGGGAGCTGTTTTTT
>many|TRBD2|TRBJ2-7|TRBV28
CASSPGTSDNEQYF
TGTGCCAGCAGTCCGGGGACTAGCGATAACGAGCAGTACTTC
>many|NA|TRBJ1-4|TRBV6-1
CASNRLGNEKLFF
TGTGCCAGCAATCGACTGGGAAATGAAAAACTGTTTTTT
>many|TRBD2|TRBJ2-7|TRBV28
CASIPGLAGGPSEQYF
TGTGCCAGCATTCCGGGGCTAGCGGGAGGGCCTTCCGAGCAGTACTTC
>NA|NA|TRBJ1-5|TRBV7-9
CASSLAGPYQPQHF
TGTGCCAGCAGCTTAGCGGGCCCGTATCAGCCCCAGCATTTT
>NA|NA|TRBJ1-5|TRBV7-8
CASSLNSGVGNQPQHF
TGTGCCAGCAGCTTAAACTCAGGGGTTGGCAATCAGCCCCAGCATTTT
>many|NA|TRBJ2-7|TRBV28
CASSFLAAYEQYF
TGTGCCAGCAGTTTTCTGGCAGCCTACGAGCAGTACTTC
>few|NA|TRBJ1-3|TRBV6-1
CASSDSLELFHGNTIYF
TGTGCCAGCAGTGATAGTTTGGAGCTATTCCACGGAAACACCATATATTTT
>NA|NA|TRBJ2-7|TRBV15
CATSRELYGTRVYEQYF
TGTGCCACCAGCAGAGAATTATATGGGACAAGAGTGTACGAGCAGTACTTC